The rows below give T cell receptor beta chains drawn from one sample of a study of cytomegalovirus exposure and HLA in healthy donors. Method: immunoSEQ multiplex PCR; TCRdb's copy keeps in-frame clones and lacks some. The sample yields 120,000 or so clones, roughly 85% seen once. Sequenced: PBMCs. These receptors all stem from a woman in her forties in good health and CMV-seropositive. Each CDR3 is given with its conserved first and last residue. A D gene is named only where the DNA matches it firmly. The size of a clone is reported for some rows only, either as once, few or many, or as a class for expanded clones.

J gene | V gene | clone size | D gene | CDR3 DNA | CDR3 protein
TRBJ2-7 | TRBV18 | - | - | TGTGCCAGCTCACCACGCCGTGCAGGCGTAACCTACGAGCAGTACTTC | CASSPRRAGVTYEQYF
TRBJ1-3 | TRBV30 | - | TRBD1 | TGTGCCTGGAGTCCCACAGGGGGGAGAGGAAACACCATATATTTT | CAWSPTGGRGNTIYF
TRBJ2-3 | TRBV11-3 | - | - | TGTGCCAGCAGCTTAGTCGAGGGCACAGATACGCAGTATTTT | CASSLVEGTDTQYF
TRBJ2-7 | TRBV7-6 | - | TRBD2 | TGTGCCAGCAGCTTAGCTAGCGGGAGCTACGAGCAGTACTTC | CASSLASGSYEQYF
TRBJ1-1 | TRBV11-2 | - | - | TGTGCCAGCAGCCCCTCGGCGAGGCCCACTGAAGCTTTCTTT | CASSPSARPTEAFF
TRBJ2-2 | TRBV27 | - | - | TGTGCCAGCAGACGAGCGGGTGCGAACACCGGGGAGCTGTTTTTT | CASRRAGANTGELFF
TRBJ1-1 | TRBV6-6 | - | TRBD1 | TGTGCCAGCAGTTACAGTGGACAGGGTGGCACTGAAGCTTTCTTT | CASSYSGQGGTEAFF
TRBJ2-5 | TRBV5-6 | - | TRBD2 | TGTGCCAGCAGCGGAAGCGGGAGAGTGGAGACCCAGTACTTC | CASSGSGRVETQYF
TRBJ2-7 | TRBV6-6 | - | - | TGTGCCAGCAGTTACTCGATGGGGGCGTCGAAGCAGTACTTC | CASSYSMGASKQYF
TRBJ2-7 | TRBV28 | few | - | TGTGCCAGCAGCGGCGGTTCGACCTACGAGCAGTACTTC | CASSGGSTYEQYF
TRBJ1-1 | TRBV13 | - | TRBD1 | TGTGCCAGCAGCTCTACAGGGGGCGAAGCTGAAGCTTTCTTT | CASSSTGGEAEAFF
TRBJ1-2 | TRBV6-5 | - | TRBD1 | TGTGCCAGCAGTTACTCGACAGGGTTCGATGGCTACACCTTC | CASSYSTGFDGYTF
TRBJ2-7 | TRBV4-3 | - | - | TGCGCCAGCAGCCAAAGCCCTAGTAGCTACGAGCAGTACTTC | CASSQSPSSYEQYF
TRBJ2-7 | TRBV5-1 | - | - | TGCGCCAGCAGCTTGGATGGTATCTACGAGCAGTACTTC | CASSLDGIYEQYF
TRBJ1-1 | TRBV7-8 | - | - | TGTGCCAGCAGCTTAGTTCGCCCCAGTATGGTGAACACTGAAGCTTTCTTT | CASSLVRPSMVNTEAFF
TRBJ1-2 | TRBV5-6 | - | - | TGTGCCAGCAGCTTTCGCACCCCGAGTAGAGGCTACACCTTC | CASSFRTPSRGYTF
TRBJ1-4 | TRBV30 | - | TRBD1 | TGTGCCTGGAGGACTCAATGGACAGGGGTCGAGGCAGCAACTAATGAAAAACTGTTTTTT | CAWRTQWTGVEAATNEKLFF
TRBJ1-4 | TRBV30 | - | - | TGTGCCTGGAGTATCAGGGCAGAAAAACTGTTTTTT | CAWSIRAEKLFF
TRBJ2-7 | TRBV6-6 | once | - | TGTGCCAGCAGTTACTCGAGAACTCTCCGCGCCCACGAGCAGTACTTC | CASSYSRTLRAHEQYF
TRBJ2-1 | TRBV7-9 | - | TRBD2 | TGTGCCAGCAGCTTGAGACTAGCGGGGGGACCCAACAATGAGCAGTTCTTC | CASSLRLAGGPNNEQFF
TRBJ2-7 | TRBV7-9 | - | TRBD1 | TGTTCCAGCAGCATACAGGGGAACGAGCAGTACTTC | CSSSIQGNEQYF
TRBJ1-3 | TRBV4-2 | - | - | TGTGCCAGCAGCCAAGGCTTCGGGGAAAATGGAAACACCATATATTTT | CASSQGFGENGNTIYF
TRBJ2-7 | TRBV13 | - | TRBD1 | TGTGCCAGCAGCACCCGGGACAGCTCCTACGAGCAGTACTTC | CASSTRDSSYEQYF
TRBJ1-5 | TRBV21-1 | - | - | TGTGCCAGCAGCAAGTCCGGGGGAGGGGGGCAGGACAATCAGCCCCAGCATTTT | CASSKSGGGGQDNQPQHF
TRBJ1-2 | TRBV5-1 | once | - | TGCGCCAGCAGCCTATACCGAAGGACGGGAGAAGATGGCTACACCTTC | CASSLYRRTGEDGYTF
TRBJ1-1 | TRBV14 | - | TRBD1 | TGTGCCAGCAGCCAAGATGGGGCAAGGGGGCTGGTGTCTGAAGCTTTCTTT | CASSQDGARGLVSEAFF
TRBJ1-2 | TRBV5-6 | - | - | TGTGCCAGCAGCTTAGGTACTGGACAGCTGATCTATGGCTACACCTTC | CASSLGTGQLIYGYTF
TRBJ1-1 | TRBV19 | - | - | TGTGCCAGTAGTGAGGGCACTGAAGCTTTCTTT | CASSEGTEAFF
TRBJ1-2 | TRBV5-6 | - | - | TGTGCCAGCAGCTTCCTACAGGGTAGGAACTATGGCTACACCTTC | CASSFLQGRNYGYTF
TRBJ2-5 | TRBV4-3 | - | TRBD2 | TGCGCCAGCAGCCCTGGACTAGCGGTCCTCCAAGAGACCCAGTACTTC | CASSPGLAVLQETQYF
TRBJ2-5 | TRBV11-2 | - | - | TGTGCCAGCAGCGCCTCTCCGAGGGGGGAGACCCAGTACTTC | CASSASPRGETQYF
TRBJ2-1 | TRBV25-1 | - | - | TGTGCCAGCAGTAAGGGGTCCCCTCTCAATGAGCAGTTCTTC | CASSKGSPLNEQFF
TRBJ1-1 | TRBV6-5 | few | - | TGTGCCAGCAGTTACCGAACAGGGAGCAACACTGAAGCTTTCTTT | CASSYRTGSNTEAFF